This passage covers 23 T cell receptor beta chains from one sample sequenced in a study of memory CD4+ T cells and cytomegalovirus serostatus. Sequencing was performed with immunoSEQ multiplex PCR; in TCRdb, only in-frame clones are kept and a portion is missing. The table shows 45,000 to 60,000 clones, with about 80% occurring only once. The sort gate was single viable CD3+CD4+CD8-CD45RO+ cells for memory CD4+ T cells. Sequenced material: memory CD4+ T cells from blood. The receptor set was obtained from an adult in good health and CMV-seropositive.

The chain links TRBV6-1 to TRBJ2-7, with TRBD2 identical over 10 bases. The CDR3 runs 15 residues. V lost 1 base to trimming and J lost 4 bases; unmatched junction nucleotides: 4. Germline V gene sequence: CDR1 MNHNS, CDR2 SASEGT. CDR3 bases: TGTGCCAGCAGTGAAGTACCTAGCGGGAGTTACGAGCAGTACTTC. It yields the protein CASSEVPSGSYEQYF.

The chain links TRBV29-1 to TRBJ2-3; 8 positions agree with TRBD2. The CDR3 extends over 14 amino acids. The V and J ends lost 8 bases and 13 bases, in that order; junction bases with no gene match: 20. The V gene's germline CDR1 is SQVTM and CDR2 ANQGSEA. Here the CDR3 reads CSIQDSGGPRSEYF. The CDR3 DNA reads as TGCAGCATCCAGGACAGCGGGGGTCCCCGGTCCGAGTATTTT.

The chain employs TRBV7-9 and TRBJ1-3, with no clear D. CDR3 size: 19 residues. Germline lookup yields CDR1 SEHNR and CDR2 FQNEAQ (reference sequence). With 4 bases removed from V and 2 bases from J, the gap between germline ends came to 24 bases. This chain's CDR3 is CASSSFGVGGGFAGNTIYF. DNA of the CDR3: TGTGCCAGCAGCTCCTTTGGGGTTGGTGGCGGTTTCGCTGGAAACACCATATATTTT.

The genes are TRBV10-3 and TRBJ1-3; D uncertain. This CDR3 is 15 amino acids long. Germline values: CDR1 ENHRY, CDR2 SYGVKD. V lost 4 bases and J lost 0, with 10 bases in between. In DNA, the CDR3 is TGTGCCATCAGTGCGGTTCCGGTCTCTGGAAACACCATATATTTT. This encodes CAISAVPVSGNTIYF.

The chain links TRBV14 to TRBJ1-3; D possibly corresponds to TRBD1 (6 bases). V was clipped by 5 bases and J by 0 bases, with 14 bases between them. CDR3 length: 16 residues. From germline, CDR1 is SGHDN and CDR2 FVKESK. Here the CDR3 reads CASSKGGSYSGNTIYF. In DNA form, the CDR3 reads TGTGCCAGCAGCAAAGGGGGTTCTTACTCTGGAAACACCATATATTTT.

This clone has more than one count but fewer than ten. J is TRBJ2-3 and V is TRBV6-6; D unclear. V was cut by 6 bases and J by 2 bases, with 3 bases left in between. Germline V CDR1 and CDR2: MNHNY, SVGAGI (reference sequence). There are 11 residues in the CDR3. CDR3 DNA: TGTGCCAGCAGCCACACAGATACGCAGTATTTT. It yields the protein CASSHTDTQYF.

This clone was seen once. This chain connects TRBV7-2 to TRBJ2-1; TRBD2 might be the D (6 bases). The CDR3 contains 14 residues. Germline values: CDR1 SGHTA, CDR2 FQGNSA. V gave up 4 bases and J gave up 5 bases, with 12 bases separating them. The CDR3 bases are TGTGCCAGCAGCTCCGGGCGGAGGGACAATGAGCAGTTCTTC. It encodes CASSSGRRDNEQFF.

The chain has TRBV2 and TRBJ2-7; no reliable D call. The CDR3 covers 11 residues. Trimming removed 7 bases at V and 6 bases at J, with 10 bases between. Germline values: CDR1 SNHLY, CDR2 FYNNEI. The CDR3 DNA reads TGTGCCAGCAACCAAAATATCGAGCAGTACTTC. Amino acid sequence: CASNQNIEQYF.

This chain links TRBV5-1 with TRBJ2-7, with D perhaps matching TRBD2 (6 bases). Germline values: CDR1 SGHRS, CDR2 YFSETQ. The ends were cut back, 3 bases at V and 3 bases at J, with 13 bases in the middle. This CDR3 has 14 amino acids. CDR3 coding DNA: TGCGCCAGCAGCTCCGGGACTCGGAGCTACGAGCAGTACTTC. This codes for CASSSGTRSYEQYF.

The chain has TRBV19 and TRBJ1-5; D is perhaps TRBD1 (6 bases). Germline assignment: CDR1 LNHDA and CDR2 SQIVND (reference sequence). Deletions cut 6 bases from V and 2 bases from J, with 14 bases between. This CDR3 has 15 residues. Here the CDR3 reads CASRQGASGNQPQHF. As DNA, the CDR3 is TGTGCCAGTAGACAGGGAGCGAGTGGCAATCAGCCCCAGCATTTT.

V usage is TRBV19 and J usage is TRBJ1-3; TRBD1 matches at 8 bases. Germline-derived CDR1 and CDR2 are LNHDA and SQIVND (reference sequence). V lost 5 bases and J lost 4; bases outside the gene matches: 10. The length of the CDR3 is 16 residues. The CDR3 DNA sequence: TGTGCCAGTAGTTCTTGGACAGGGCCGTCGGGAAACACCATATATTTT. As protein: CASSSWTGPSGNTIYF.

The chain recombines TRBV4-2 with TRBJ2-3, with 11 bases aligning to TRBD2. Germline V CDR1 and CDR2: LGHNA, YNFKEQ. CDR3 length: 16 residues. J was trimmed by 4 bases and V by 3 bases; bases with no gene match: 6. The CDR3 coding sequence is TGTGCCAGCAGCCATTTCCTAGCGGGGGGTGCAGATACGCAGTATTTT. Translating it yields CASSHFLAGGADTQYF.

V is TRBV11-2 and J is TRBJ2-7; the D is unclear. This CDR3 has 14 amino acids. Germline V gives CDR1 SGHAT, CDR2 FQNNGV. V dropped 9 bases and J dropped 2 bases, with 17 bases sitting between them. The CDR3 loop is CASAPHWTAYEQYF. The CDR3 DNA reads as TGTGCCAGTGCCCCGCACTGGACGGCCTACGAGCAGTACTTC.

The chain couples TRBV7-3 to TRBJ2-3, with D perhaps matching TRBD2 (6 bases). The V and J ends lost 3 bases and 4 bases respectively, with 11 bases between them. Germline loops: CDR1 SGHTA, CDR2 FQGTGA. This CDR3 is 14 amino acids long. The CDR3 sequence: CASSFGTEADTQYF. CDR3 nucleotides: TGTGCCAGCAGCTTTGGGACTGAGGCAGATACGCAGTATTTT.

V and J are TRBV7-2 and TRBJ2-3; the D gene is possibly TRBD2 (5 bases). With 3 bases removed from V and 5 bases from J, the gap between germline ends came to 18 bases. CDR3 length: 16 residues. Germline-derived CDR1 and CDR2 are SGHTA and FQGNSA. This CDR3 reads CASSLGVQRNGDTQYF. CDR3 nucleotides: TGTGCCAGCAGCTTGGGTGTCCAGCGGAATGGAGATACGCAGTATTTT. The full variable domain, in which reference TRBV7-2 and TRBJ2-3 provide the parts outside the CDR3, is GAGVSQSPSNKVTEKGKDVELRCDPISGHTALYWYRQSLGQGLEFLIYFQGNSAPDKSGLPSDRFSAERTGGSVSTLTIQRTQQEDSAVYLCASSLGVQRNGDTQYFGPGTRLTVL.

This rearrangement joins TRBV30 to TRBJ2-7, with a weak D call TRBD1 (6 bases). V was pared by 8 bases and J by 1 base, with 15 bases between. Germline assignment: CDR1 GTSNPN and CDR2 SVGIG (reference sequence). The CDR3 spans 13 residues. The CDR3 protein is CARWDTLSYEQYF. CDR3 sequence (DNA): TGTGCCCGGTGGGACACCCTATCCTACGAGCAGTACTTC.

As regards this clone: The junction does not match germline at one end; this may be a read error. The CDR3 region is CASLDRPF. The CDR3 nucleotides are TGTGCCAGCCTTGACCGGCCCTTC. The rearrangement joins TRBV6-4 to TRBJ2-7; D unresolved. The CDR3 is 8 amino acids. CDR1 is MRHNA, CDR2 SNTAGT, per germline.

The chain carries TRBV6-1 and TRBJ2-7; D perhaps matches TRBD2 (6 bases). The V gene's germline CDR1 is MNHNS and CDR2 SASEGT. V was clipped by 9 bases and J by 0 bases, with 18 bases between them. The CDR3 totals 15 residues. The CDR3: CASNVRDGSSYEQYF. Written as DNA, the CDR3 is TGTGCCAGTAATGTCCGGGACGGGAGCTCCTACGAGCAGTACTTC.

This chain's CDR3 is CASSADGFSYNEQFF. CDR3 nucleotide sequence: TGCGCCAGCAGCGCGGACGGGTTCTCCTACAATGAGCAGTTCTTC. The rearrangement links TRBV5-1 to TRBJ2-1; no definite D call. There are 15 residues in the CDR3. Germline lookup yields CDR1 SGHRS and CDR2 YFSETQ. V was trimmed by 4 bases and J by 0 bases, leaving 11 bases between them.

The V call is TRBV6-1, the J call TRBJ1-5; the D is unclear. Germline V lookup: CDR1 MNHNS, CDR2 SASEGT. The CDR3 length is 12 residues. V was shortened by 3 bases and J by 4 bases, with 4 bases between the two germline ends. CDR3 region: CASSDRNQPQHF. As DNA, the CDR3 is TGTGCCAGCAGTGACAGGAATCAGCCCCAGCATTTT.

This chain connects TRBV19 to TRBJ1-1; D call uncertain. The germline V gene encodes CDR1 LNHDA and CDR2 SQIVND (reference sequence). The CDR3 runs to 15 residues. V was cut by 5 bases and J by 0 bases, with 13 bases left in between. The CDR3 coding sequence is TGTGCCAGTAGTTCTCTATTCCGGCTGAACACTGAAGCTTTCTTT. Amino acid sequence: CASSSLFRLNTEAFF.

This sequence joins TRBV27 and TRBJ2-3, with a tentative D call TRBD2 (6 bases). This CDR3 is 17 amino acids long. Germline CDR1 reads MNHEY; CDR2 reads SMNVEV (reference sequence). V dropped 3 bases and J dropped 4 bases, with 20 bases sitting between them. CDR3 coding DNA: TGTGCCAGCAGTTTTAGGGGAGGTTTTAGGAGCGCAGATACGCAGTATTTT. This sequence encodes CASSFRGGFRSADTQYF.

The sample holds one count of this clone. The rearrangement links TRBV9 to TRBJ1-2; D possibly corresponds to TRBD1 (5 bases). The CDR3 covers 14 residues. Germline values: CDR1 SGDLS, CDR2 YYNGEE. V was trimmed by 3 bases and J by 2 bases, leaving 11 bases between them. CDR3: CASSGTTENYGYTF. The CDR3 DNA sequence: TGTGCCAGCAGCGGAACGACAGAAAACTATGGCTACACCTTC.